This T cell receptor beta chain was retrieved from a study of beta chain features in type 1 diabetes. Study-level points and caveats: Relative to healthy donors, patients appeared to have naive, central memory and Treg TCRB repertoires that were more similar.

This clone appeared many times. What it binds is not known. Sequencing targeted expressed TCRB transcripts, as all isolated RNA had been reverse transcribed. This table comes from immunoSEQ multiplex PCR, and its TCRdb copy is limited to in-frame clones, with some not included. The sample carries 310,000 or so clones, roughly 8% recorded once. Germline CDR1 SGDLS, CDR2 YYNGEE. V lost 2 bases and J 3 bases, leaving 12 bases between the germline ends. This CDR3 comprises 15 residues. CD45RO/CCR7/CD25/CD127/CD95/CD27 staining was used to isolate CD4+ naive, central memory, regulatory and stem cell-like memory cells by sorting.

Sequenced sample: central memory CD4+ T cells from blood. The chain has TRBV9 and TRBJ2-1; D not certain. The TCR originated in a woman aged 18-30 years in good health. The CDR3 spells CASSVDPRIYNEQFF. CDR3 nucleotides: TGTGCCAGCAGCGTTGACCCACGGATCTACAATGAGCAGTTCTTC.